These T cell receptor beta chains were read from a single sample in a study of blood T cell repertoires in COVID-19. The method was immunoSEQ multiplex PCR; TCRdb's version includes in-frame clones alone and lacks a portion of them. Among some 250,000 clones listed, 70% to 90% were seen once. The sample comprised PBMCs or T cells enriched from blood (not recorded which). The receptor set was obtained from a woman between 45 and 65 years old who had recovered from COVID-19. Each CDR3 is given with its conserved first and last residue. Each record gives: V gene, J gene, CDR3 protein.

v_call: TRBV9
j_call: TRBJ1-6
cdr3_aa: CASSVGQGGYNSPLHF

v_call: TRBV28
j_call: TRBJ2-2
cdr3_aa: CASSPAGGGTGELFF

v_call: TRBV28
j_call: TRBJ1-5
cdr3_aa: CASLAGTVFNQPQHF

v_call: TRBV30
j_call: TRBJ1-2
cdr3_aa: CAWSPFYIRPNYGYTF

v_call: TRBV28
j_call: TRBJ1-1
cdr3_aa: CASLGGRGRGTEAFF

v_call: TRBV5-1
j_call: TRBJ1-2
cdr3_aa: CASSPGLIIGYTF

v_call: TRBV10-3
j_call: TRBJ1-4
cdr3_aa: CAISEGGRNEKLFF

v_call: TRBV2
j_call: TRBJ1-1
cdr3_aa: CASSFTGGTHTEAFF

v_call: TRBV18
j_call: TRBJ1-3
cdr3_aa: CASSPGRASAGNTIYF

v_call: TRBV10-3
j_call: TRBJ1-5
cdr3_aa: CAIRPADSNQPQHF

v_call: TRBV5-1
j_call: TRBJ2-3
cdr3_aa: CASSLDRGGPDTQYF

v_call: TRBV7-9
j_call: TRBJ1-2
cdr3_aa: CASSPDRASTYGYTF